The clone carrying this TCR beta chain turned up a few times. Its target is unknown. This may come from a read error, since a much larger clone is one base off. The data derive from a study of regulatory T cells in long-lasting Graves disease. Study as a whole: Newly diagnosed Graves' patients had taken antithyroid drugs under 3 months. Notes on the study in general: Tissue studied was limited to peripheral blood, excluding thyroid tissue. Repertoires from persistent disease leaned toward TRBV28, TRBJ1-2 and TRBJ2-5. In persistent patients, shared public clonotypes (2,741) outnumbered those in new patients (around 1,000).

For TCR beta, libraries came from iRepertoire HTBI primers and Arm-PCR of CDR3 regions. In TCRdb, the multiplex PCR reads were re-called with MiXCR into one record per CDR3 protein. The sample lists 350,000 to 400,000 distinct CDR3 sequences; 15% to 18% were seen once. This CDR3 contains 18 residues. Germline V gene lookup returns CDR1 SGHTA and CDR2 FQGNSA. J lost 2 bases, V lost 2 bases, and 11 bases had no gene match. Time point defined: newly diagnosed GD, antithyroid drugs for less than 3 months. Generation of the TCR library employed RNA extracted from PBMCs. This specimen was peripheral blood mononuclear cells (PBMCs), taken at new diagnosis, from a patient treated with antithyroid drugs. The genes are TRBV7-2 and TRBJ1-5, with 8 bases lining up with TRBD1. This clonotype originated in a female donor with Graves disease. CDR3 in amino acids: CASSLLDREDVGNQPQHF. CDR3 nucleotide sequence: TGTGCCAGCAGCTTATTGGACAGGGAAGATGTGGGCAATCAGCCCCAGCATTTT.